The entry that follows covers one TCR beta chain sequence. Antigen specificity is unknown. Sequenced by immunoSEQ multiplex PCR; TCRdb stores in-frame clones only, minus some. Altogether approximately 17,000 clones are present, approximately 57% being singletons, with the ten largest covering approximately 10%. This entry belongs to a study of T cell clonotyping in hematopoietic cell transplantation. Overall study findings and caveats: After transplant, recipient diversity fell while pathologically expanded clonotypes grew through day 180.

Blood collection times were about day -28 and days 30, 100, 180 posttransplant. Germline values: CDR1 MNHNY, CDR2 SVGAGI (reference sequence). There are 14 residues in the CDR3. Germline trimming cut 3 bases from V and 7 bases from J; bases unmatched to any gene: 6. Sequenced here: PBMCs, sampled 30 days after allogeneic stem cell transplant. J is TRBJ1-5 and V is TRBV6-6; TRBD1 aligns across 7 bases. The TCR sequence derives from a male patient between 45 and 59 years old who had an allogeneic stem cell transplant from an unrelated donor, so T cells may come from the graft donor. Some clones in this sample may be carry-over from other donors' samples. This chain's CDR3 is CASSYEGARQPQHF. Here the CDR3 DNA reads TGTGCCAGCAGTTATGAGGGGGCCAGACAGCCCCAGCATTTT.